A selection of T cell receptor beta chains follows, all from one sample in a study of graft-versus-host responses after intestinal transplantation. Their antigens remain unidentified. Method: immunoSEQ multiplex PCR; TCRdb's copy keeps in-frame clones and lacks some. The profile shows 95,000 to 150,000 clones, approximately 95% of them singletons. Sequenced material: unstimulated CD8+ T cells sorted from spleen or lymph node cells, taken before intestinal transplant. These TCRs come from a human donor who received an intestinal transplant. CDR3s include the opening cysteine and the closing phenylalanine or tryptophan. D genes are given only for firm matches. Not all rows give a size; the values are once, few, many and, for expanded clones, a class.

V	J	D	size	CDR3	DNA
TRBV15	TRBJ2-3	NA	NA	CATSGGSFLTTDTQYF	TGTGCCACCAGCGGGGGGAGCTTTTTAACCACAGATACGCAGTATTTT
TRBV28	TRBJ2-3	TRBD1	NA	CATRQGRITDTQYF	TGTGCCACCAGACAGGGACGAATCACAGATACGCAGTATTTT
TRBV2	TRBJ1-5	NA	NA	CASSPGFQPQHF	TGTGCCAGCAGCCCAGGGTTCCAGCCCCAGCATTTT
TRBV19	TRBJ2-5	NA	NA	CASSPGHPETQYF	TGTGCCAGTAGTCCGGGACACCCAGAGACCCAGTACTTC
TRBV4-3	TRBJ2-7	TRBD2	NA	CASSQDGTSGRPYF	TGCGCCAGCAGCCAAGATGGGACTAGCGGGAGACCGTACTTC
TRBV7-3	TRBJ1-5	NA	NA	CASSLSGNQPQHF	TGTGCCAGCAGCTTATCAGGGAATCAGCCCCAGCATTTT
TRBV27	TRBJ1-1	NA	NA	CASSLLSTGMNTEAFF	TGTGCCAGCAGTTTATTGTCTACAGGTATGAACACTGAAGCTTTCTTT
TRBV13	TRBJ1-1	NA	NA	CASSGRDTEAFF	TGTGCCAGCAGCGGGCGGGACACTGAAGCTTTCTTT
TRBV2	TRBJ1-2	NA	NA	CASTGTVNYGYTF	TGTGCCAGCACCGGGACGGTTAACTATGGCTACACCTTC
TRBV28	TRBJ1-1	NA	NA	CASSFPATEAFF	TGTGCCAGCAGTTTCCCCGCCACTGAAGCTTTCTTT
TRBV27	TRBJ2-1	NA	NA	CASSPLGGRTGNEQFF	TGTGCCAGCAGTCCACTCGGGGGGCGCACGGGCAATGAGCAGTTCTTC
TRBV7-3	TRBJ2-7	NA	NA	CASSPQGGAYEQYF	TGTGCCAGCAGCCCCCAGGGGGGGGCCTACGAGCAGTACTTC
TRBV9	TRBJ2-7	NA	NA	CASSDGTAYEQYF	TGTGCCAGCAGCGACGGGACCGCCTACGAGCAGTACTTC
TRBV11-3	TRBJ2-2	NA	NA	CASSTRNRELFF	TGTGCCAGCAGCACCCGGAACAGAGAGCTGTTTTTT
TRBV4-1	TRBJ2-7	NA	NA	CASSHSPSAAGVKNEQYF	TGCGCCAGCAGCCATTCCCCTTCAGCGGCAGGGGTGAAGAACGAGCAGTACTTC
TRBV7-3	TRBJ1-1	NA	NA	CASSPTGGDTEAFF	TGTGCCAGCAGCCCGACAGGAGGGGACACTGAAGCTTTCTTT
TRBV5-1	TRBJ2-2	NA	NA	CASSPRGSGELFF	TGCGCCAGCAGCCCCCGAGGGTCCGGGGAGCTGTTTTTT
TRBV27	TRBJ2-1	TRBD2	NA	CASSYGTSGDEQFF	TGTGCCAGCAGTTATGGGACTAGCGGCGATGAGCAGTTCTTC
TRBV6-5	TRBJ1-1	NA	NA	CASSTPNQNTEAFF	TGTGCCAGCAGCACCCCGAACCAGAACACTGAAGCTTTCTTT
TRBV19	TRBJ2-7	NA	NA	CASSILRQDPYEQYF	TGTGCCAGTAGTATCCTTCGACAGGACCCCTACGAGCAGTACTTC
TRBV11-2	TRBJ2-3	NA	NA	CASKPWTSERGDTQYF	TGTGCCAGCAAGCCGTGGACGAGCGAACGGGGAGATACGCAGTATTTT
TRBV5-5	TRBJ1-1	NA	NA	CASSLGQALFSTEAFF	TGTGCCAGCAGCTTGGGGCAGGCCCTTTTTAGCACTGAAGCTTTCTTT
TRBV7-1	TRBJ1-5	TRBD1	NA	CASSLGTASNQPQHF	TGTGCCAGCAGCTTAGGGACAGCTAGCAATCAGCCCCAGCATTTT
TRBV19	TRBJ1-4	TRBD1	NA	CASSTRDSANEKLFF	TGTGCCAGTAGTACCAGGGACAGCGCTAATGAAAAACTGTTTTTT
TRBV27	TRBJ2-2	NA	NA	CASSLQSGTYRDTGELFF	TGTGCCAGCAGTTTACAAAGCGGGACGTACAGGGACACCGGGGAGCTGTTTTTT
TRBV4-2	TRBJ1-3	NA	NA	CASSQIARQDYSGNTIYF	TGTGCCAGCAGCCAGATAGCGAGACAGGACTACTCTGGAAACACCATATATTTT
TRBV28	TRBJ2-7	TRBD1	NA	CASSLSRTGGGRSSYEQYF	TGTGCCAGCAGTTTAAGTAGGACAGGGGGCGGCCGGAGCTCCTACGAGCAGTACTTC
TRBV28	TRBJ2-3	NA	NA	CASSSPPLAVSTDTQYF	TGTGCCAGCAGTTCACCACCTTTAGCGGTTAGCACAGATACGCAGTATTTT
TRBV2	TRBJ2-6	NA	NA	CASRESSGANVLTF	TGTGCCAGCAGGGAGAGCTCTGGGGCCAACGTCCTGACTTTC
TRBV9	TRBJ2-3	NA	once	CASSSQTRDTQYF	TGTGCCAGCAGCTCCCAGACTCGGGATACGCAGTATTTT
TRBV5-8	TRBJ2-7	NA	NA	CASSLVEYEQYF	TGTGCCAGCAGCTTGGTAGAATACGAGCAGTACTTC
TRBV28	TRBJ2-7	NA	few	CASSLSARVGEQYF	TGTGCCAGCAGTTTAAGCGCCAGGGTTGGCGAGCAGTACTTC
TRBV19	TRBJ2-5	NA	NA	CASSISETQYF	TGTGCCAGTAGTATATCAGAGACCCAGTACTTC
TRBV4-1	TRBJ2-7	NA	NA	CASSQRDTGSYEQYF	TGCGCCAGCAGCCAAAGGGACACCGGCTCCTACGAGCAGTACTTC
TRBV2	TRBJ2-1	TRBD2	NA	CASSEGLAHSYNEQFF	TGTGCCAGCAGTGAAGGACTAGCCCACTCCTACAATGAGCAGTTCTTC
TRBV5-5	TRBJ2-1	NA	NA	CASSAEGAPYNEQFF	TGTGCCAGCAGTGCAGAAGGGGCCCCCTACAATGAGCAGTTCTTC
TRBV5-6	TRBJ2-1	NA	NA	CASSLSELNNEQFF	TGTGCCAGCAGCTTAAGTGAACTCAACAATGAGCAGTTCTTC
TRBV5-1	TRBJ2-7	TRBD1	NA	CASSLGTGGSYEQYF	TGCGCCAGCAGCCTAGGGACAGGGGGCTCCTACGAGCAGTACTTC
TRBV5-1	TRBJ2-1	TRBD2	NA	CASSVRQREASYNEQFF	TGCGCCAGCAGCGTGCGACAGCGGGAGGCCTCCTACAATGAGCAGTTCTTC
TRBV5-4	TRBJ2-7	TRBD2	NA	CASRGGSSYEQYF	TGTGCCAGCAGGGGAGGGAGCTCCTACGAGCAGTACTTC
TRBV6-1	TRBJ2-1	NA	NA	CASSEGRGQFF	TGTGCCAGCAGTGAAGGTAGGGGACAGTTCTTC
TRBV2	TRBJ1-4	TRBD1	NA	CASSNRGSTNEKLFF	TGTGCCAGCAGTAACAGGGGATCGACTAATGAAAAACTGTTTTTT
TRBV9	TRBJ2-1	NA	once	CASSVGSEQFF	TGTGCCAGCAGCGTAGGGAGTGAGCAGTTCTTC
TRBV9	TRBJ2-1	NA	NA	CASSVEGGSYNEQFF	TGTGCCAGCAGCGTAGAAGGGGGTTCCTACAATGAGCAGTTCTTC
TRBV14	TRBJ2-1	NA	NA	CASSLAWGAPEQFF	TGTGCCAGCAGCCTGGCTTGGGGAGCTCCTGAGCAGTTCTTC
TRBV28	TRBJ2-2	NA	NA	CASSYRVTGELFF	TGTGCCAGCAGTTACAGGGTCACCGGGGAGCTGTTTTTT